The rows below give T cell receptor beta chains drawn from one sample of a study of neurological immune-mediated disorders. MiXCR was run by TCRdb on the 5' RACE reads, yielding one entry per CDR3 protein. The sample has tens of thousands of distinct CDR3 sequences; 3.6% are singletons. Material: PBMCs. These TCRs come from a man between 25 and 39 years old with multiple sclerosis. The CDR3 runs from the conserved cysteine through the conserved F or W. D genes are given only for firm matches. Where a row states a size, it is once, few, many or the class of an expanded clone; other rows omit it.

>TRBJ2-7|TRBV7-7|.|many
CASSLSLGHSYEQYF
TGTGCCAGCAGCTTAAGTTTGGGACACTCCTACGAGCAGTACTTC
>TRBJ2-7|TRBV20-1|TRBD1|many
CSARLSPGTGDHEQYF
TGCAGTGCTCGCCTTTCCCCCGGGACAGGGGACCACGAGCAGTACTTC
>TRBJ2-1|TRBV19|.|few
CASSIGTGSEQFF
TGTGCCAGTAGTATAGGAACAGGCAGTGAGCAGTTCTTC
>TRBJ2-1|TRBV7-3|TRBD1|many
CASSYSGQVDNEQFF
TGTGCCAGCAGCTACTCGGGACAGGTCGACAATGAGCAGTTCTTC
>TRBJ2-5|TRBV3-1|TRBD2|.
CASSGTSGRGETQYF
TGTGCCAGCAGCGGGACTAGCGGGAGGGGAGAGACCCAGTACTTC
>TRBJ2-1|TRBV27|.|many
CASSWGGARDEQFF
TGTGCCAGCAGTTGGGGGGGGGCCAGGGATGAGCAGTTCTTC
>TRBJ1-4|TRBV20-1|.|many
CSARGSEKLFF
TGCAGTGCTAGGGGGAGTGAAAAACTGTTTTTT
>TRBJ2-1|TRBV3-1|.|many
CASSFRVQVRGEQFF
TGTGCCAGCAGCTTCCGGGTTCAGGTCCGCGGTGAGCAGTTCTTC
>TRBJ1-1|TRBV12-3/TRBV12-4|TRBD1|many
CASRPSTGPNTEAFF
TGTGCCAGCAGACCATCGACAGGGCCGAACACTGAAGCTTTCTTT
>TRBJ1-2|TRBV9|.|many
CASSAPDGVDGYTF
TGTGCCAGCAGCGCCCCCGACGGAGTAGATGGCTACACCTTC
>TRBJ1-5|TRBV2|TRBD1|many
CASRDRGPQPQHF
TGTGCCAGCAGGGACAGGGGCCCTCAGCCCCAGCATTTT
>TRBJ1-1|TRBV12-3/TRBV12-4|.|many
CASSSSGLGEAFF
TGTGCCAGCAGTTCTTCCGGGTTAGGTGAAGCTTTCTTT
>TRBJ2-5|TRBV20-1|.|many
CSARDSRTPSQETQYF
TGCAGTGCTAGAGATTCCCGGACTCCAAGTCAGGAGACCCAGTACTTC
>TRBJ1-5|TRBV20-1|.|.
CSAKLGGSNQPQHF
TGCAGTGCTAAGCTAGGGGGGAGCAATCAGCCCCAGCATTTT
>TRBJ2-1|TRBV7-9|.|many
CASSLASNEQFF
TGTGCCAGCAGCTTAGCTTCCAATGAGCAGTTCTTC
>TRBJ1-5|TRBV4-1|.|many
CASSQDPASIPQHF
TGCGCCAGCAGCCAAGATCCTGCCTCAATACCCCAGCATTTT
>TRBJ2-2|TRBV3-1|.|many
CASSPRKDTGELFF
TGTGCCAGCAGCCCACGTAAAGACACCGGGGAGCTGTTTTTT
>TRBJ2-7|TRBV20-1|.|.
CSARGARREQYF
TGCAGTGCTAGAGGGGCTCGTCGCGAGCAGTACTTC
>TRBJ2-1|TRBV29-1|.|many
CSIRLDNEQFF
TGCAGCATTAGGTTGGACAATGAGCAGTTCTTC
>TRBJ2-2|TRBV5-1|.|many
CASTAYTGELFF
TGCGCCAGCACAGCTTACACCGGGGAGCTGTTTTTT
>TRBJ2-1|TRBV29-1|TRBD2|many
CSAEAGASYNEQFF
TGCAGCGCGGAAGCGGGAGCGTCCTACAATGAGCAGTTCTTC
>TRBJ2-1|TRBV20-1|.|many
CSASPGPSYNEQFF
TGCAGTGCTAGTCCCGGGCCCTCCTACAATGAGCAGTTCTTC
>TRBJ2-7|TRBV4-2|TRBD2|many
CASSQTGGRYEQYF
TGTGCCAGCAGCCAAACGGGAGGGAGGTACGAGCAGTACTTC
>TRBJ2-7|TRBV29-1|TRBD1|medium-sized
CSVEGRQGSYEQYF
TGCAGCGTTGAGGGCCGACAGGGCTCCTACGAGCAGTACTTC
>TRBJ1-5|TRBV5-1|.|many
CASSLRGDGQPQHF
TGCGCCAGCAGCTTGAGGGGTGATGGGCAGCCCCAGCATTTT
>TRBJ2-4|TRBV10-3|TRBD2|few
CAISETVILAGGPGKNIQYF
TGTGCCATCAGTGAGACTGTGATCCTAGCGGGAGGGCCGGGCAAAAACATTCAGTACTTC
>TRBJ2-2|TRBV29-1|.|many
CSGGIGVTGELFF
TGCAGCGGCGGGATAGGGGTCACCGGGGAGCTGTTTTTT
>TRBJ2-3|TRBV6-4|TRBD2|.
CASSDGGGSTDTQYF
TGTGCCAGCAGTGACGGGGGGGGGAGCACAGATACACAGTATTTT
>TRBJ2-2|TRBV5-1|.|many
CASKGDNTGELFF
TGCGCCAGCAAAGGGGACAACACCGGGGAGCTGTTTTTT
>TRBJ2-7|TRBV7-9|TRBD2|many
CASTWGSGTSEQYF
TGTGCCAGCACCTGGGGTAGCGGGACGAGCGAGCAGTACTTC
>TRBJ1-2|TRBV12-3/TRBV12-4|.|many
CASSSARKVSYTF
TGTGCCAGCAGTTCCGCACGAAAAGTCAGCTACACCTTC
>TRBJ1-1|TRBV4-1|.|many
CASSQDQGGTEAFF
TGCGCCAGCAGCCAAGATCAGGGAGGAACTGAAGCTTTCTTT
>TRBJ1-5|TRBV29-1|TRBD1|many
CSVPEGRQGPRNNQPQHF
TGCAGCGTTCCGGAGGGACGACAGGGGCCCCGCAATAATCAGCCCCAGCATTTT
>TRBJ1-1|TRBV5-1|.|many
CASSQGGLDTEAFF
TGCGCCAGCAGCCAAGGAGGGCTGGACACTGAAGCTTTCTTT
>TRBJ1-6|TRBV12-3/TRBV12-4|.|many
CASSLTTKSPLHF
TGTGCCAGCAGCCTAACCACGAAGTCCCCCCTCCACTTT
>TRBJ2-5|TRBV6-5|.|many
CASSYEGDATQYF
TGTGCCAGCAGTTACGAGGGTGACGCGACCCAGTACTTC
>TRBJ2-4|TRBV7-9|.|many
CASSSDLAKNIQYF
TGTGCCAGCAGCTCAGACTTAGCCAAAAACATTCAGTACTTC
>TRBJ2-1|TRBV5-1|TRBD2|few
CASSRSGTRSYNEQFF
TGCGCCAGCAGCCGCTCCGGGACTAGATCCTACAATGAGCAGTTCTTC
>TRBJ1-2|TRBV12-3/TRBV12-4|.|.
CASSFGGANQFF
TGTGCCAGCAGTTTTGGAGGGGCCAACCAATTCTTC
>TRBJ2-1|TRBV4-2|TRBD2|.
CASSQGTRGRDEQFF
TGTGCCAGCAGCCAAGGGACTAGAGGGAGAGATGAGCAGTTCTTC
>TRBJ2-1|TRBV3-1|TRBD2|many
CASSQEGLAVEQFF
TGTGCCAGCAGCCAAGAGGGACTAGCAGTTGAGCAGTTCTTC
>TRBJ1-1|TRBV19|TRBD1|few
CASSLRGTGEAFF
TGTGCCAGTAGCCTAAGAGGGACAGGGGAAGCTTTCTTT
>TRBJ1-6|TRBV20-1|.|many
CSAQTLEDGPRGINSPLNF
TGCAGTGCCCAAACACTAGAGGACGGGCCGCGAGGGATTAATTCACCCCTCAACTTT
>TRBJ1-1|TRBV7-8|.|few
CASSSLRVQNTEAFF
TGTGCCAGCAGCTCGTTAAGGGTTCAGAACACTGAAGCTTTCTTT
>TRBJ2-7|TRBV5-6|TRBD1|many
CASSFGTGIEQYF
TGTGCCAGCAGCTTCGGGACAGGGATCGAGCAGTACTTC
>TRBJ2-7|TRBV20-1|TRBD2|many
CSAREPGLLAYEQYF
TGCAGTGCTAGAGAACCGGGACTACTAGCCTACGAGCAGTACTTC
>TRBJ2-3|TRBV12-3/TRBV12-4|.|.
CASSGGAADTQYF
TGTGCCAGCAGTGGGGGGGCTGCAGATACGCAGTATTTT